This record looks at one T cell receptor (beta chain) sequence and its context. These data are taken from a study of identical twins. Germline V gives CDR1 MDHEN, CDR2 SYDVKM. The CDR3 has 13 residues. V was trimmed by 7 bases and J by 5 bases, leaving 12 bases between them. From the 5' RACE reads, TCRdb called clonotypes with MiXCR, one entry per CDR3 protein. Of about 1.7 million distinct CDR3 sequences in the sample, 32% are singletons; the top ten hold 0.25% to 0.3%. Sequenced input: cord blood. The source is a newborn girl in good health. This chain joins TRBV28 and TRBJ2-1; a possible D gene is TRBD2 (6 bases). The CDR3 DNA follows: TGTGCCAGCACCCCGGGGGATAACAATGAGCAGTTCTTC. Protein sequence: CASTPGDNNEQFF.